This TCR beta chain emerged from a study of technical replicates of blood from a handful of donors (dated by TCRdb to 2016 to 2017). There are 14 amino acids in the CDR3, from cysteine to phenylalanine inclusive. The sequence is cut down to CDR3 DNA, 42 bases in frame from base 1. V is cut back by 8 bases and J by 6 bases, with 9 bases in the junction unmatched. Based on the germline V gene (reference sequence), the CDR1 and CDR2 sequences are MNHEY and SMNVEV. Turning to this clone: Its antigen is unknown. There are no base qualities to consult, and no much larger clone falls within one base.

The library relied on the immunoSEQ multiplex PCR assay. TCRdb took this table from immuneACCESS and kept in-frame rearrangements with V and J called. Such tables lack part of the clones; where checked against another copy, unresolved V genes explain under half of the gap, and the rest is unexplained. This sample holds approximately 73,000 clones; approximately 93% were observed only once. Around 0.4% of the sample is taken by the ten largest. This clonotype originated in a human donor in good health. The chain is assembled from TRBV27 and TRBJ1-5; 8 of the junction bases match TRBD1. The sequenced sample consisted of T cells isolated from PBMCs. This receptor carries the CDR3 CASGLQGVGQPQHF. The DNA reads as follows: TGTGCCAGCGGGTTACAGGGGGTGGGTCAGCCCCAGCATTTT.